The subject of this entry is one T cell receptor beta chain. Its matching antigen is unknown. The entry originates in a study of identical twins. Findings of the study overall: The more abundant beta clonotypes in cord blood had fewer insertions, and memory repertoires did not show this.

TCRdb ran MiXCR on the 5' RACE reads and lists one entry per CDR3 protein. Here the sample spans just under 550,000 distinct CDR3 sequences, over 12% being singletons. Donors uniformly comprised healthy Caucasians. CDR1 and CDR2 from the germline V gene are MDHEN and SYDVKM. CDR3 length: 15 amino acids. V was clipped by 5 bases and J by 1 base; unmatched bases: 7. The same sample was also used in a study of yellow fever vaccine responses in identical twins.

The sample was CD4+ T cells sorted from blood. The chain combines TRBV28 with TRBJ1-1; TRBD1 matches 7 bases. This TCR came from a woman aged 18-35 years in good health. Here the CDR3 reads CASSAKGQRNTEAFF. The CDR3, as DNA: TGTGCCAGCAGTGCTAAGGGACAGAGGAACACTGAAGCTTTCTTT.